This is a list of T cell receptor beta chains from one sample in a study of blood T cell repertoires in COVID-19. Profiling relied on immunoSEQ multiplex PCR, and the TCRdb table lists in-frame clones only, not all of them. The sample includes approximately 250,000 clones, roughly 84% seen only once; the top ten take about 8%. Sequencing was carried out using peripheral blood. The receptors here all came from a woman aged 45-59 years with acute or convalescent COVID-19. The CDR3 runs from the conserved cysteine through the conserved F or W. Fields, in order: CDR3 protein, CDR3 DNA, clone size, D gene, J gene, V gene. D genes are given only for firm matches. Not all rows give a size; the values are once, few, many and, for expanded clones, a class.

CASSLYAGGSYNEQFF,TGTGCCAGCAGCTTATACGCGGGGGGCTCCTACAATGAGCAGTTCTTC,-,TRBD2,TRBJ2-1,TRBV11-2
CSVAAGGSGNTIYF,TGCAGCGTGGCGGCAGGGGGCTCTGGAAACACCATATATTTT,-,TRBD1,TRBJ1-3,TRBV29-1
CASSLWPGGDTEAFF,TGTGCCAGCAGTTTATGGCCCGGGGGTGACACTGAAGCTTTCTTT,-,-,TRBJ1-1,TRBV27
CASSLMGGNTEAFF,TGTGCCAGCAGCTTAATGGGAGGGAACACTGAAGCTTTCTTT,-,-,TRBJ1-1,TRBV11-2
CASSLDRGRSPLHF,TGCGCCAGCAGCTTGGACAGGGGTCGTTCACCCCTCCACTTT,few,TRBD1,TRBJ1-6,TRBV5-1
CASSLPGQGGEKLFF,TGTGCCAGCAGTTTGCCGGGACAGGGCGGTGAAAAACTGTTTTTT,-,TRBD1,TRBJ1-4,TRBV28
CASSELAGDQPQHF,TGTGCCAGCAGTGAACTGGCAGGGGATCAGCCCCAGCATTTT,-,-,TRBJ1-5,TRBV6-1
CASIAGRSNTEAFF,TGTGCCAGCATCGCGGGACGTTCGAACACTGAAGCTTTCTTT,-,-,TRBJ1-1,TRBV6-5
CASSSGRGTYEQYF,TGTGCCAGTAGTAGCGGGAGAGGGACCTACGAGCAGTACTTC,-,TRBD2,TRBJ2-7,TRBV19
CASSLMGGMYTEAFF,TGTGCCAGCAGTCTTATGGGGGGAATGTACACTGAAGCTTTCTTT,-,-,TRBJ1-1,TRBV6-5